This T cell receptor beta chain came from a study of blood T cell repertoires in COVID-19. Turning to the study itself: Nucleic acid was either cDNA or gDNA, and it came from T cells, B-cell-depleted T cells, or PBMCs.

TCRdb's copy holds only in-frame clones and misses some; the assay was immunoSEQ multiplex PCR. The sample records roughly 260,000 clones, more than 70% being singletons. This clone was detected once. The TCR was taken from a woman aged 25 to 45 with COVID-19, enrolled during active disease. Sequenced: peripheral blood.

The CDR3 bases are TGTGCCAGCAGCACCCGGACTAGCGGGACACGGGGGGAGCTGTTTTTT. Translating gives CASSTRTSGTRGELFF. V and J are TRBV7-2 and TRBJ2-2; 12 bases match TRBD2. The V gene's germline CDR1 is SGHTA and CDR2 FQGNSA. This CDR3 has 16 amino acids. V shed 5 bases and J 8 bases; nucleotides not matched to a gene: 9. Full variable domain (missing parts from reference TRBV7-2 and TRBJ2-2): GAGVSQSPSNKVTEKGKDVELRCDPISGHTALYWYRQSLGQGLEFLIYFQGNSAPDKSGLPSDRFSAERTGGSVSTLTIQRTQQEDSAVYLCASSTRTSGTRGELFFGEGSRLTVL.